At least ten counts were recorded for the clone carrying this TCR beta chain. Its antigen is still unknown. Construction of TCR beta libraries was performed using quantitative 5'-RACE with molecular barcodes. TCRdb ran MiXCR on the 5' RACE reads and lists one entry per CDR3 protein. The repertoire consists of 200,000 to 250,000 distinct CDR3 sequences, with roughly a tenth occurring once and the leading ten covering 2% to 3%. The sample originates from a study of CD8 T cells in ankylosing spondylitis. Regarding the study as a whole: Within matched ankylosing spondylitis synovial fluid, disease-linked clones were reportedly significantly enriched. Relatively rare in peripheral blood, disease-linked clones were also CD8+. A motif in TCR beta, a set of under ten highly homologous variants, appeared characteristic of ankylosing spondylitis blood.

CDR3 length equals 14 residues. The J segment lost 4 bases and the V segment lost 6 bases, leaving 9 bases of the junction unmatched. The germline V gene encodes CDR1 DFQATT and CDR2 SNEGSKA (reference sequence). This chain uses TRBV20-1 with TRBJ2-3, with 8 bases fitting TRBD1. Sequencing input: blood, either unsorted or a sorted T cell fraction (not recorded which). The source is a male donor with ankylosing spondylitis or in good health (not recorded which). CDR3 region: CSAGQGRSPDTQYF. The CDR3 DNA follows: TGCAGTGCAGGACAGGGAAGGTCACCAGATACGCAGTATTTT.